Given below is one T cell receptor beta chain in context. The germline V gene has CDR1 KGHDR and CDR2 SFDVKD. The ends lost 3 bases at V and 3 bases at J; junction bases unmatched: 8. This CDR3 has 16 amino acids. The data stem from a study of blood T cell repertoires in COVID-19. Study at large: Samples of COVID-19 (acute and convalescent) were obtained from the United States, Italy and Spain. T cells, B-cell-depleted T cells, or PBMCs supplied cDNA or gDNA.

Per the original methods: Amplified reference gene primers provided the basis for estimating nucleated cell counts. TCRdb's table, derived via immunoSEQ multiplex PCR, lists solely in-frame clones and lacks some. That table supplies the V and J calls and clone size; D and trimming were determined from the DNA. The sample has about 250,000 clones, roughly 84% seen once. The clonotype comes from a man between 50 and 59 years old with active or convalescent COVID-19. Sequenced input: peripheral blood. The chain employs TRBV24-1 and TRBJ2-3; 7 bases match TRBD1. The CDR3 DNA sequence: TGTGCCACCAGTGATCGACAGGGACAAGAGACAGATACGCAGTATTTT. Translated: CATSDRQGQETDTQYF.